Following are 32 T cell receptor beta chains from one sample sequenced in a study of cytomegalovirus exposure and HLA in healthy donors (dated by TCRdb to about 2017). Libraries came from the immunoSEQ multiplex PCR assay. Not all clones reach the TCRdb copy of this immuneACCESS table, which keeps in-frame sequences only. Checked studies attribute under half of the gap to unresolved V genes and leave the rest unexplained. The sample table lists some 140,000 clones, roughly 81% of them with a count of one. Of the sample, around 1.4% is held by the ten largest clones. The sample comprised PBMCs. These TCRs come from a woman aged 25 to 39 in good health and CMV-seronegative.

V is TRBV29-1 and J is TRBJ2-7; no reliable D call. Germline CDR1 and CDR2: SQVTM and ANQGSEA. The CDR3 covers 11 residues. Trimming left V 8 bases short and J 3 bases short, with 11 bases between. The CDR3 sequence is CSSSSGYEQYF. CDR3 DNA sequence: TGCAGCTCCTCGTCGGGCTACGAGCAGTACTTC.

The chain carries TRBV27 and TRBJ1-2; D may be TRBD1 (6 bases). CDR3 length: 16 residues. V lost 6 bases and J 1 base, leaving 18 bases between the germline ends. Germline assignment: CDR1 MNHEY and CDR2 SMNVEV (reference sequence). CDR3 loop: CASRGRGLNINYGYTF. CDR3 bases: TGTGCCAGCAGGGGCAGGGGCCTCAATATTAACTATGGCTACACCTTC.

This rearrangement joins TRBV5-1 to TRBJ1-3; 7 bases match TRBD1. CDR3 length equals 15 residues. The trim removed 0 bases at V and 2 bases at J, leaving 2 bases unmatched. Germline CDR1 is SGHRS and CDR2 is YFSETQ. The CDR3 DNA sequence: TGCGCCAGCAGCTTGGCCGGGACAGCTGGAAACACCATATATTTT. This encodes CASSLAGTAGNTIYF.

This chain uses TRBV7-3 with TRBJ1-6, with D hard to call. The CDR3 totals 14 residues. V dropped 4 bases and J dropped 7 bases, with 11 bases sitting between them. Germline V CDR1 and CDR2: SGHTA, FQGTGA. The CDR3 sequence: CASSSGDPNSPLHF. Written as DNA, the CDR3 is TGTGCCAGCAGCTCTGGAGACCCAAATTCACCCCTCCACTTT.

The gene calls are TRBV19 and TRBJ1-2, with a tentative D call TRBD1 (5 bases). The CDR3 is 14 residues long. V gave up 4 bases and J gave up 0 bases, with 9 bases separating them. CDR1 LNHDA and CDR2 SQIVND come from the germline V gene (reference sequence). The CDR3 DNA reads TGTGCCAGTAGTACAACGACAGCTAACTATGGCTACACCTTC. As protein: CASSTTTANYGYTF. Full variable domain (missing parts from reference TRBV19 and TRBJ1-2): DGGITQSPKYLFRKEGQNVTLSCEQNLNHDAMYWYRQDPGQGLRLIYYSQIVNDFQKGDIAEGYSVSREKKESFPLTVTSAQKNPTAFYLCASSTTTANYGYTFGSGTRLTVV.

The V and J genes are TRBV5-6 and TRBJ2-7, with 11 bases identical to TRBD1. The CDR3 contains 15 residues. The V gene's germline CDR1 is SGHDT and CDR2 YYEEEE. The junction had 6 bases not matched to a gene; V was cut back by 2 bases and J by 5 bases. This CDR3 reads CASSFLGTGGDEQYF. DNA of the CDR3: TGTGCCAGCAGCTTTCTCGGGACAGGGGGTGACGAGCAGTACTTC.

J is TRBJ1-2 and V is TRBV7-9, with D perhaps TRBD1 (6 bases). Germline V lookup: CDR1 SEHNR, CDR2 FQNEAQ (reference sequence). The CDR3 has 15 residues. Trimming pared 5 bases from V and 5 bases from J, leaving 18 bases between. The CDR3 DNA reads TGTGCCAGCAGCGGTCCGACAGGCATCTCTTATGGCTACACCTTC. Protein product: CASSGPTGISYGYTF. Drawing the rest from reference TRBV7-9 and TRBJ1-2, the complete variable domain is DTGVSQNPRHKITKRGQNVTFRCDPISEHNRLYWYRQTLGQGPEFLTYFQNEAQLEKSRLLSDRFSAERPKGSFSTLEIQRTEQGDSAMYLCASSGPTGISYGYTFGSGTRLTVV.

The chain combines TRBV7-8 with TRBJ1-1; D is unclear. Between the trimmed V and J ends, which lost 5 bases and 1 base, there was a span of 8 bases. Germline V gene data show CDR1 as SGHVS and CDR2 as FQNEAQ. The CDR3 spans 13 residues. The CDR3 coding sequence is TGTGCCAGCAGCCAACAGAAGAACACTGAAGCTTTCTTT. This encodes CASSQQKNTEAFF.

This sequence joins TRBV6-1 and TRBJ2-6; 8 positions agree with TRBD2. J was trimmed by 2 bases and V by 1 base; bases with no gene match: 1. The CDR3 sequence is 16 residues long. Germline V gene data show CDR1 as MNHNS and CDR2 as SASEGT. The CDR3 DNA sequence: TGTGCCAGCAGTGAAGAAGCGGGGGCTGGGGCCAACGTCCTGACTTTC. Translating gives CASSEEAGAGANVLTF.

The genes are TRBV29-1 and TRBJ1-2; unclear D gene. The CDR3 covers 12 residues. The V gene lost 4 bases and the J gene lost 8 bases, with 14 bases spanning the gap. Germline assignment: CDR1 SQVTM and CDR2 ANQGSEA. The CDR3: CSVGSEGKGYTF. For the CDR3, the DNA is TGCAGCGTTGGGTCAGAGGGAAAGGGCTACACCTTC. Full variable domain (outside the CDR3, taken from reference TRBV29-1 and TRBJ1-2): SAVISQKPSRDICQRGTSLTIQCQVDSQVTMMFWYRQQPGQSLTLIATANQGSEATYESGFVIDKFPISRPNLTFSTLTVSNMSPEDSSIYLCSVGSEGKGYTFGSGTRLTVV.

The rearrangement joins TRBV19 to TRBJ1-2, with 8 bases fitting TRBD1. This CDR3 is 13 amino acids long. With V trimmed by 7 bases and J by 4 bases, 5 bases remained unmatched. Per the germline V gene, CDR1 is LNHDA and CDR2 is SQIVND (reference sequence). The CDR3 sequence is CASTRTGSYGYTF. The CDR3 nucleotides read TGTGCCAGTACCCGGACAGGGAGCTATGGCTACACCTTC. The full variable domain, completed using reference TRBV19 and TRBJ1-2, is DGGITQSPKYLFRKEGQNVTLSCEQNLNHDAMYWYRQDPGQGLRLIYYSQIVNDFQKGDIAEGYSVSREKKESFPLTVTSAQKNPTAFYLCASTRTGSYGYTFGSGTRLTVV.

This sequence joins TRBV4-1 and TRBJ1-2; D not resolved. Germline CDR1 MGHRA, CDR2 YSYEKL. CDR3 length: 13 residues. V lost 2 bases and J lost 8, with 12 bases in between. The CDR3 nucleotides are TGCGCCAGCAGCCAACGGGAGGGTCGGGGCTACACCTTC. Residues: CASSQREGRGYTF.

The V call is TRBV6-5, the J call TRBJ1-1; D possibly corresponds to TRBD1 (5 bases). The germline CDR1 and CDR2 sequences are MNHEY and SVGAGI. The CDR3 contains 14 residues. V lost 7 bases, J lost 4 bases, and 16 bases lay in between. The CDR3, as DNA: TGTGCCAGCACCTCAAAGGGGTCCGGCACTGAAGCTTTCTTT. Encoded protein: CASTSKGSGTEAFF.

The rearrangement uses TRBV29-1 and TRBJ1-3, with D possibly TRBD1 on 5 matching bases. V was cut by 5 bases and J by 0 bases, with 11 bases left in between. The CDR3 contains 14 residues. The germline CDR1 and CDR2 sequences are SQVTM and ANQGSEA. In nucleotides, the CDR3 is TGCAGCGTTCGGGAGGGACTCTCTGGAAACACCATATATTTT. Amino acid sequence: CSVREGLSGNTIYF.

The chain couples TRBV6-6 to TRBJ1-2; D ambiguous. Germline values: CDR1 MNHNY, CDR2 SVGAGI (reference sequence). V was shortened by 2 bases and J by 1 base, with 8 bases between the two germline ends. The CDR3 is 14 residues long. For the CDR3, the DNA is TGTGCCAGCAGTTACGAGAAGATTAACTATGGCTACACCTTC. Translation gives CASSYEKINYGYTF.

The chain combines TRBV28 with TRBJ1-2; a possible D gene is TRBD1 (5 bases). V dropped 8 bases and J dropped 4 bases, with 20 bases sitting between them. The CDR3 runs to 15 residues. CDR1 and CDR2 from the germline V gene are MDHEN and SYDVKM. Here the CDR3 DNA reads TGTGCCAGCCTAACGGGGAGCGGGGGAGGCTATGGCTACACCTTC. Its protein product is CASLTGSGGGYGYTF.

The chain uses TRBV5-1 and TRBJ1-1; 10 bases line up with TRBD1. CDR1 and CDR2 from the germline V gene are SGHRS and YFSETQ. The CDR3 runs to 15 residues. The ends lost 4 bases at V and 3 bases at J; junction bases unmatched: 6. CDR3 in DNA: TGCGCCAGCAGCCGTCAAGGACAGGGGGACACTGAAGCTTTCTTT. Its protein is CASSRQGQGDTEAFF. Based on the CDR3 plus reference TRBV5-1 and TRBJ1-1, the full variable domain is KAGVTQTPRYLIKTRGQQVTLSCSPISGHRSVSWYQQTPGQGLQFLFEYFSETQRNKGNFPGRFSGRQFSNSRSEMNVSTLELGDSALYLCASSRQGQGDTEAFFGQGTRLTVV.

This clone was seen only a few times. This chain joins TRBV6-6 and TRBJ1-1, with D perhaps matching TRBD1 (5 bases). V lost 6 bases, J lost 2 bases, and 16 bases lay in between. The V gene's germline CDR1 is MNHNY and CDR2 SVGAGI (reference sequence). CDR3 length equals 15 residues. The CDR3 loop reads CASSRNQGPNTEAFF. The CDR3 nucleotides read TGTGCCAGCAGCCGAAATCAGGGTCCAAACACTGAAGCTTTCTTT.

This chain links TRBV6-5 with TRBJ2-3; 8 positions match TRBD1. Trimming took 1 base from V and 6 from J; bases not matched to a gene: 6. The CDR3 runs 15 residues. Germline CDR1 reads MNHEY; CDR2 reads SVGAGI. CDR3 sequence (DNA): TGTGCCAGCAGTTACTTAGGGACAGGAGGGGATACGCAGTATTTT. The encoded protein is CASSYLGTGGDTQYF.

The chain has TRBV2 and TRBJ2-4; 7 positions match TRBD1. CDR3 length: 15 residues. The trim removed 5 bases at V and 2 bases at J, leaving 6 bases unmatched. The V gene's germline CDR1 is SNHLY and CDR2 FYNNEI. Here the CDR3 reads CASSQDRSPKNIQYF. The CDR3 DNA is TGTGCCAGCAGTCAGGACAGGTCCCCCAAAAACATTCAGTACTTC.

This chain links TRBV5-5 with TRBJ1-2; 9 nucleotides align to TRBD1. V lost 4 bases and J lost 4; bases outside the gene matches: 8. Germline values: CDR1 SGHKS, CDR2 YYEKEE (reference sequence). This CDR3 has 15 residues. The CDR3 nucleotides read TGTGCCAGCAGCGTCGACAGGGGGACCTTCTATGGCTACACCTTC. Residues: CASSVDRGTFYGYTF.

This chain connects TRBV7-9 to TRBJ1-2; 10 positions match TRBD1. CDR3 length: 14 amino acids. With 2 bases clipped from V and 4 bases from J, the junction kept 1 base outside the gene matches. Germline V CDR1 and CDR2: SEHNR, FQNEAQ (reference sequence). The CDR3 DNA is TGTGCCAGCAGCTTAAGGACAGGGGGCTATGGCTACACCTTC. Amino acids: CASSLRTGGYGYTF.

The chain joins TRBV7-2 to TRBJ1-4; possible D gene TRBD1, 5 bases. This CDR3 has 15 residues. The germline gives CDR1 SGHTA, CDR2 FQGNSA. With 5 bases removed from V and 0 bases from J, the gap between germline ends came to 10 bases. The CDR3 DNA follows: TGTGCCAGCAGCCCACAGACAGCAACTAATGAAAAACTGTTTTTT. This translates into CASSPQTATNEKLFF.

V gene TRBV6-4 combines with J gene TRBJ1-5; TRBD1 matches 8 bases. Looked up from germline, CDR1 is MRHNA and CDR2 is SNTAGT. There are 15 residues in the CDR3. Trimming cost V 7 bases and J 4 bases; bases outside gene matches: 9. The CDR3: CASKDRASLNQPQHF. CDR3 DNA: TGTGCCAGCAAGGACAGGGCAAGCCTAAATCAGCCCCAGCATTTT.

The CDR3 is CASQQTSGAGELFF. The CDR3 DNA sequence: TGTGCCAGCCAACAAACTAGCGGCGCCGGGGAGCTGTTTTTT. The V and J genes are TRBV7-9 and TRBJ2-2; TRBD2 agrees at 8 bases. This CDR3 has 14 residues. Per the germline V gene, CDR1 is SEHNR and CDR2 is FQNEAQ (reference sequence). J lost 6 bases, V lost 8 bases, and 8 bases had no gene match.

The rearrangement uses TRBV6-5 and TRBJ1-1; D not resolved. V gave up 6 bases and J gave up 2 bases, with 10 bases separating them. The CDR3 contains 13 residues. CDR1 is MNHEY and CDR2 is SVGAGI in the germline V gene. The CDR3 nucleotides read TGTGCCAGCAGCTTTACACGCAACACTGAAGCTTTCTTT. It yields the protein CASSFTRNTEAFF.

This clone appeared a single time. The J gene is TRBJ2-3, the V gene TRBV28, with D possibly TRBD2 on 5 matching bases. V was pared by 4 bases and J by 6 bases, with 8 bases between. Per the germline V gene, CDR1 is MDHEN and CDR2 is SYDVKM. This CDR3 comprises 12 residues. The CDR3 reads CASSSPGDTQYF. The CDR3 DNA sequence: TGTGCCAGCAGTTCCCCGGGGGATACGCAGTATTTT.

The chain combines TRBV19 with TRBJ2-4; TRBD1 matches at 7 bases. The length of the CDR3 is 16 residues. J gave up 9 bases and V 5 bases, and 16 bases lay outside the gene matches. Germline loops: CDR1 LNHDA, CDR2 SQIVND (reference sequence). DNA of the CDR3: TGTGCCAGTAGTCCCGGCCCGAACAGGGGTGGAGGCATTCAGTACTTC. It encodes CASSPGPNRGGGIQYF.

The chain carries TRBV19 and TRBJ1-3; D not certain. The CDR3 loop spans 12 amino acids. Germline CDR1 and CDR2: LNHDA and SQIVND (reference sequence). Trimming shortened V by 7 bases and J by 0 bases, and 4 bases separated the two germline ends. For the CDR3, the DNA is TGTGCCAGTATGAGCTCTGGAAACACCATATATTTT. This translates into CASMSSGNTIYF.

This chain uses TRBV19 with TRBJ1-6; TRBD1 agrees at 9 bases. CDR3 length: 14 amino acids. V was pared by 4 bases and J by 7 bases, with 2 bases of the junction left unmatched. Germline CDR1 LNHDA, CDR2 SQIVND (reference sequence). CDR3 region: CASSTGTGNSPLHF. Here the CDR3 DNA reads TGTGCCAGTAGTACGGGGACAGGGAATTCACCCCTCCACTTT.

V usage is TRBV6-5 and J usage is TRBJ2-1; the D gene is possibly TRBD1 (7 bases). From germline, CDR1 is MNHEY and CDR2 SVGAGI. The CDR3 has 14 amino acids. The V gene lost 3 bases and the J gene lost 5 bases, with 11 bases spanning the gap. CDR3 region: CASSYRGTDNEQFF. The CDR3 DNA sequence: TGTGCCAGCAGTTATCGCGGGACAGACAATGAGCAGTTCTTC.

Here the CDR3 reads CASSNGGRGIYEQYF. CDR3 coding DNA: TGTGCCAGCAGTAACGGGGGGCGGGGGATCTACGAGCAGTACTTC. V is TRBV6-5 and J is TRBJ2-7; the D gene is possibly TRBD2 (7 bases). The CDR3 totals 15 residues. V was clipped by 5 bases and J by 3 bases, with 17 bases between them. Germline V gene lookup returns CDR1 MNHEY and CDR2 SVGAGI.